This is a list of T cell receptor beta chains from one sample in a study of naive and memory T cell subsets. Via MiXCR, TCRdb re-called the UMI-ligation and nested PCR reads, giving one row per CDR3 protein. The sample shows 95,000 to 150,000 distinct CDR3 sequences, over 30% of them seen only once. Sample: central memory CD4+ T cells from blood. Receptor source: a human donor in good health. The CDR3 runs from the conserved cysteine through the conserved F or W. The order of the fields is CDR3 protein, CDR3 DNA, clone size, J gene, V gene, D gene. The D gene is left open where the match is weak. Clone size is shown for a subset of rows, as once, few, many or a class of expanded clone.

CDR3aa: CSVEDGWGAGRGDGDYGYTF
CDR3nt: TGCAGCGTTGAAGATGGATGGGGTGCTGGACGGGGAGACGGCGACTATGGCTACACCTTC
abundance: .
j_gene: TRBJ1-2
v_gene: TRBV29-1
d_gene: .

CDR3aa: CASSEVGRGRETQYF
CDR3nt: TGTGCCAGCAGTGAAGTGGGCAGGGGGCGAGAGACCCAGTACTTC
abundance: once
j_gene: TRBJ2-5
v_gene: TRBV2
d_gene: TRBD1

CDR3aa: CASSQGAGTSGTDTQYF
CDR3nt: TGTGCCAGCAGCCAGGGAGCCGGGACTAGCGGCACAGATACGCAGTATTTT
abundance: .
j_gene: TRBJ2-3
v_gene: TRBV7-8
d_gene: TRBD2

CDR3aa: CASSPSGRATHEQFF
CDR3nt: TGTGCCAGCAGCCCTAGCGGGAGGGCCACCCATGAGCAGTTCTTC
abundance: .
j_gene: TRBJ2-1
v_gene: TRBV7-9
d_gene: TRBD2

CDR3aa: CASSPPGRAPFEQYF
CDR3nt: TGTGCCAGCAGCCCCCCGGGCCGGGCTCCTTTCGAGCAGTACTTC
abundance: .
j_gene: TRBJ2-7
v_gene: TRBV14
d_gene: .

CDR3aa: CASSTQGNTEAFF
CDR3nt: TGTGCCAGCAGCACACAGGGGAACACTGAAGCTTTCTTT
abundance: .
j_gene: TRBJ1-1
v_gene: TRBV7-2
d_gene: .

CDR3aa: CASSESGRNYGYTF
CDR3nt: TGTGCCAGCAGTGAATCAGGGCGGAACTATGGCTACACCTTC
abundance: few
j_gene: TRBJ1-2
v_gene: TRBV6-5
d_gene: .

CDR3aa: CATETSERRDEQFF
CDR3nt: TGTGCCACCGAGACTAGTGAAAGGCGCGATGAGCAGTTCTTC
abundance: .
j_gene: TRBJ2-1
v_gene: TRBV28
d_gene: .

CDR3aa: CASSFPRGLAGGYEQFF
CDR3nt: TGTGCCAGCAGCTTCCCCCGCGGACTAGCGGGAGGTTATGAGCAGTTCTTC
abundance: .
j_gene: TRBJ2-1
v_gene: TRBV7-9
d_gene: TRBD2

CDR3aa: CASSLGGGGSRPYEQYF
CDR3nt: TGTGCCAGCAGCTTAGGGGGGGGCGGGAGCCGCCCCTACGAGCAGTACTTC
abundance: .
j_gene: TRBJ2-7
v_gene: TRBV7-9
d_gene: .

CDR3aa: CASSPGTGVGSNQPQHF
CDR3nt: TGTGCCAGCAGTCCCGGGACAGGGGTGGGGAGCAATCAGCCCCAGCATTTT
abundance: few
j_gene: TRBJ1-5
v_gene: TRBV28
d_gene: TRBD1

CDR3aa: CASRFRDRGPASSYEQYF
CDR3nt: TGCGCCAGCCGCTTCCGGGACAGGGGACCGGCCAGCTCCTACGAGCAGTACTTC
abundance: many
j_gene: TRBJ2-7
v_gene: TRBV10-2
d_gene: TRBD1

CDR3aa: CGIVQRGTGELFF
CDR3nt: TGTGGAATAGTACAGCGCGGGACCGGGGAGCTGTTTTTT
abundance: once
j_gene: TRBJ2-2
v_gene: TRBV30
d_gene: .

CDR3aa: CASSGRGYGYTF
CDR3nt: TGTGCCAGCAGTGGAAGGGGCTATGGCTACACCTTC
abundance: .
j_gene: TRBJ1-2
v_gene: TRBV28
d_gene: .

CDR3aa: CASSFEETQYF
CDR3nt: TGTGCCAGCAGTTTTGAAGAGACCCAGTACTTC
abundance: few
j_gene: TRBJ2-5
v_gene: TRBV28
d_gene: .

CDR3aa: CASSWTGAQDQPQHF
CDR3nt: TGTGCCAGCAGTTGGACAGGGGCACAGGATCAGCCCCAGCATTTT
abundance: few
j_gene: TRBJ1-5
v_gene: TRBV6-2/TRBV6-3
d_gene: TRBD1

CDR3aa: CASSLVSGGADTQYF
CDR3nt: TGCGCCAGCAGCTTGGTTTCGGGGGGCGCAGATACGCAGTATTTT
abundance: .
j_gene: TRBJ2-3
v_gene: TRBV5-1
d_gene: .

CDR3aa: CASRPGYSQPQHF
CDR3nt: TGTGCCAGCAGGCCAGGGTATTCTCAGCCCCAGCATTTT
abundance: .
j_gene: TRBJ1-5
v_gene: TRBV6-5
d_gene: .

CDR3aa: CASSLYPNYEQYF
CDR3nt: TGTGCCAGCAGCTTATACCCTAACTACGAGCAGTACTTC
abundance: .
j_gene: TRBJ2-7
v_gene: TRBV7-2
d_gene: .

CDR3aa: CASSLAGTKETQYF
CDR3nt: TGTGCCAGCAGCTTAGCCGGGACAAAAGAGACCCAGTACTTC
abundance: .
j_gene: TRBJ2-5
v_gene: TRBV11-2
d_gene: .

CDR3aa: CASSQPQGASTGELFF
CDR3nt: TGCGCCAGCAGCCAACCACAGGGGGCAAGCACCGGGGAGCTGTTTTTT
abundance: .
j_gene: TRBJ2-2
v_gene: TRBV5-1
d_gene: TRBD1

CDR3aa: CSVSSGGETQYF
CDR3nt: TGCAGCGTGTCCTCAGGGGGGGAGACCCAGTACTTC
abundance: .
j_gene: TRBJ2-5
v_gene: TRBV29-1
d_gene: .

CDR3aa: CASSQVLPGQSEQYF
CDR3nt: TGTGCCAGCAGCCAAGTTCTACCAGGGCAGTCTGAGCAGTACTTC
abundance: few
j_gene: TRBJ2-7
v_gene: TRBV14
d_gene: .

CDR3aa: CASSKWEQGVNQPQHF
CDR3nt: TGTGCCAGCAGCAAGTGGGAACAGGGGGTTAATCAGCCCCAGCATTTT
abundance: many
j_gene: TRBJ1-5
v_gene: TRBV21-1
d_gene: .

CDR3aa: CASSLKGGGTGELFF
CDR3nt: TGCGCCAGCAGCTTGAAGGGAGGGGGCACCGGGGAGCTGTTTTTT
abundance: .
j_gene: TRBJ2-2
v_gene: TRBV5-1
d_gene: .

CDR3aa: CASSYSLGTTQPQHF
CDR3nt: TGTGCCAGCAGTTACTCCCTGGGGACTACTCAGCCCCAGCATTTT
abundance: .
j_gene: TRBJ1-5
v_gene: TRBV6-5
d_gene: .

CDR3aa: CASSADGASNYGYTF
CDR3nt: TGTGCCAGCAGTGCCGACGGAGCCTCTAACTATGGCTACACCTTC
abundance: .
j_gene: TRBJ1-2
v_gene: TRBV6-1
d_gene: .

CDR3aa: CASRLGGTSTDTQYF
CDR3nt: TGTGCCAGCAGACTAGGGGGGACTAGCACAGATACGCAGTATTTT
abundance: .
j_gene: TRBJ2-3
v_gene: TRBV27
d_gene: .

CDR3aa: CAISAASGGTGELFF
CDR3nt: TGTGCCATCAGTGCCGCTAGCGGGGGAACCGGGGAGCTGTTTTTT
abundance: .
j_gene: TRBJ2-2
v_gene: TRBV10-3
d_gene: TRBD2